This TCR beta chain was recovered during a study of beta chain features in type 1 diabetes. The CDR3 is 14 residues long. V shed 6 bases and J 4 bases; nucleotides not matched to a gene: 6. Germline V CDR1 and CDR2: SGHAT, FQNNGV. The entirety of the isolated RNA underwent reverse transcription, so expressed TCRB transcripts were sequenced. Profiled with immunoSEQ multiplex PCR; TCRdb holds only in-frame clones, not every one. The data contain 860,000 or so clones, 15% to 20% of them singletons. Stem cell-like memory, regulatory, central memory and naive CD4+ cells were sorted via CD45RO/CCR7/CD25/CD127/CD95/CD27.

The clonotype comes from a woman between 18 and 30 years old in good health. The sample was naive CD4+ T cells from blood. This chain connects TRBV11-2 to TRBJ2-1; 7 bases fit TRBD1. For the CDR3, the DNA is TGTGCCAGCAGAACCCCGGGACAGTACAATGAGCAGTTCTTC. This encodes CASRTPGQYNEQFF.